What follows are 18 T cell receptor beta chains derived from one specimen sequenced in a study of T cell repertoires in cytomegalovirus infection. TCRdb fed the reads into MiXCR, producing one record per CDR3 protein. The sample contains about 240,000 distinct CDR3 sequences, 10% to 15% of which appear only once. The material sequenced was PBMCs. The receptors were gathered from a human donor in good health (CMV status not recorded). Some clones in this sample may be carry-over from other donors' samples.

The V and J genes are TRBV29-1 and TRBJ2-1; the D is unclear. The germline V gene has CDR1 SQVTM and CDR2 ANQGSEA. V was cut by 6 bases and J by 1 base, with 10 bases left in between. This CDR3 has 13 amino acids. CDR3 in amino acids: CSVALVSYNEQFF. As DNA, the CDR3 is TGCAGCGTCGCCCTAGTTTCCTACAATGAGCAGTTCTTC.

The gene calls are TRBV20-1 and TRBJ2-5; D is perhaps TRBD2 (6 bases). Trimming left V 3 bases short and J 4 bases short, with 18 bases between. The germline CDR1 and CDR2 sequences are DFQATT and SNEGSKA (reference sequence). The CDR3 length is 15 residues. The CDR3 region has the DNA TGCAGTGCTAGCCCATGGAGGGGCGTAGGAGAGACCCAGTACTTC. Protein sequence: CSASPWRGVGETQYF.

Ten or more counts support this clonotype. V is TRBV6-2 or TRBV6-3 and J is TRBJ2-1; TRBD2 might be the D (6 bases). The CDR3 contains 13 residues. Germline V CDR1 and CDR2: MNHEY, SVGEGT. V was shortened by 6 bases and J by 12 bases, with 18 bases between the two germline ends. DNA of the CDR3: TGTGCCAGCAGATCCGGGACTCTCGGCGGGCAGTTCTTC. This codes for CASRSGTLGGQFF.

This clonotype was seen a handful of times. This sequence joins TRBV20-1 and TRBJ1-5; D is unclear. The CDR3 runs 14 residues. The V and J ends lost 3 bases and 2 bases respectively, with 11 bases between them. Germline-derived CDR1 and CDR2 are DFQATT and SNEGSKA (reference sequence). The CDR3 DNA sequence: TGCAGTGCTAGTGAGGAGACGGGCAATCAGCCCCAGCATTTT. Its protein is CSASEETGNQPQHF.

This clonotype was detected only a few times. The chain has TRBV4-2 and TRBJ2-5, with D perhaps assigned TRBD1 or TRBD2 (5 bases each). Looked up from germline, CDR1 is LGHNA and CDR2 is YNFKEQ. The length of the CDR3 is 15 residues. Between the trimmed V and J ends, which lost 3 bases and 2 bases, there was a span of 13 bases. The CDR3 loop is CASSHPGTEQETQYF. The CDR3, as DNA: TGTGCCAGCAGCCACCCTGGGACCGAGCAAGAGACCCAGTACTTC.

There are a few counts of this clonotype. This chain uses TRBV15 with TRBJ2-1; 11 bases align to TRBD1. Germline lookup yields CDR1 LNHNV and CDR2 YYDKDF (reference sequence). Trimming at V came to 0 bases and at J to 6 bases, leaving 7 bases not matched to a gene. The CDR3 sequence is 17 residues long. CDR3 nucleotides: TGTGCCACCAGCAGAGATGGGACAGGGGGGGCTGGCAATGAGCAGTTCTTC. Its protein is CATSRDGTGGAGNEQFF. The variable domain in full, with the rest retrieved from reference TRBV15 and TRBJ2-1, is DAMVIQNPRYQVTQFGKPVTLSCSQTLNHNVMYWYQQKSSQAPKLLFHYYDKDFNNEADTPDNFQSRRPNTSFCFLDIRSPGLGDTAMYLCATSRDGTGGAGNEQFFGPGTRLTVL.

This clonotype was found many times. The CDR3 nucleotides are TGTGCCAGCAGCTTAGGGGCTGCCAAAAACTACGAGCAGTACTTC. It translates to CASSLGAAKNYEQYF. V is TRBV7-2 and J is TRBJ2-7, with D unclear. Germline CDR1 SGHTA, CDR2 FQGNSA. This CDR3 has 15 residues. Trimming cost V 1 base and J 3 bases, with 13 bases left between them.

This clonotype has a count of ten or more. The rearrangement joins TRBV28 to TRBJ2-7; D uncertain. The CDR3 contains 15 residues. The germline V gene encodes CDR1 MDHEN and CDR2 SYDVKM. Trimming cost V 3 bases and J 4 bases, with 16 bases left between them. CDR3 nucleotide sequence: TGTGCCAGCAGTTTCGGGCAGGAGAGCACTTACGAGCAGTACTTC. It yields the protein CASSFGQESTYEQYF. The variable domain in full, completed from reference TRBV28 and TRBJ2-7, reads DVKVTQSSRYLVKRTGEKVFLECVQDMDHENMFWYRQDPGLGLRLIYFSYDVKMKEKGDIPEGYSVSREKKERFSLILESASTNQTSMYLCASSFGQESTYEQYFGPGTRLTVT.

The chain links TRBV7-2 to TRBJ1-4, with 7 bases fitting TRBD1. Unmatched junction bases numbered 5, after V lost 5 bases and J lost 5 bases. This CDR3 contains 14 residues. The germline CDR1 and CDR2 sequences are SGHTA and FQGNSA. In DNA, the CDR3 is TGTGCCAGCAGCCCCGACAGGGTAAATGAAAAACTGTTTTTT. Translating it yields CASSPDRVNEKLFF.

This clonotype was counted ten times or more. The V call is TRBV3-1, the J call TRBJ2-1; D not resolved. Trimming took 0 bases from V and 4 from J, leaving 10 bases between them. This CDR3 is 15 amino acids long. Looked up from germline, CDR1 is LGHDT and CDR2 is YNNKEL (reference sequence). The CDR3 region is CASSQDALPYNEQFF. For the CDR3, the DNA is TGTGCCAGCAGCCAAGATGCCCTGCCTTACAATGAGCAGTTCTTC.

This clonotype was detected many times. The chain carries TRBV7-9 and TRBJ1-3; the match to TRBD1 covers 7 bases. The CDR3 loop spans 17 amino acids. V was pared by 5 bases and J by 0 bases, with 10 bases of the junction left unmatched. Germline values: CDR1 SEHNR, CDR2 FQNEAQ (reference sequence). Here the CDR3 DNA reads TGTGCCAGCAGCCCCGGGGGGACAGCAAGCTCTGGAAACACCATATATTTT. This gives the protein CASSPGGTASSGNTIYF. Variable domain in full (rest from reference TRBV7-9 and TRBJ1-3): DTGVSQNPRHKITKRGQNVTFRCDPISEHNRLYWYRQTLGQGPEFLTYFQNEAQLEKSRLLSDRFSAERPKGSFSTLEIQRTEQGDSAMYLCASSPGGTASSGNTIYFGEGSWLTVV.

The chain links TRBV7-9 to TRBJ1-5; D remains ambiguous. This CDR3 region has 13 residues. The ends were cut back, 1 base at V and 7 bases at J, with 8 bases in the middle. Germline lookup yields CDR1 SEHNR and CDR2 FQNEAQ (reference sequence). In DNA form, the CDR3 reads TGTGCCAGCAGCTTAGTCGCCGCCCAGCCCCAGCATTTT. Translated: CASSLVAAQPQHF.

J is TRBJ2-7 and V is TRBV4-3; 11 bases are shared with TRBD2. The CDR3 is 18 residues long. J lost 2 bases, V lost 0 bases, and 9 bases had no gene match. The V gene's germline CDR1 is LGHNA and CDR2 YSLEER. CDR3 in DNA: TGCGCCAGCAGCCAAGAGCTTAGCGGGAGGGCCAGTGCCTACGAGCAGTACTTC. Amino acid sequence: CASSQELSGRASAYEQYF.

Many counts were recorded for this clonotype. The chain is built from TRBV7-2 and TRBJ2-3; 9 bases align to TRBD2. The CDR3 covers 16 residues. J was trimmed by 4 bases and V by 5 bases; bases with no gene match: 10. From germline, CDR1 is SGHTA and CDR2 FQGNSA. The CDR3 region has the DNA TGTGCCAGCAGCACAGCGGGGGGTGGGGTGGCAGATACGCAGTATTTT. Translation: CASSTAGGGVADTQYF. Supplemented by reference TRBV7-2 and TRBJ2-3, the full variable domain reads GAGVSQSPSNKVTEKGKDVELRCDPISGHTALYWYRQSLGQGLEFLIYFQGNSAPDKSGLPSDRFSAERTGGSVSTLTIQRTQQEDSAVYLCASSTAGGGVADTQYFGPGTRLTVL.

To note about this clonotype: A much larger clone differs from this one at a single base, so this may be a read error. The chain joins TRBV6-2 or TRBV6-3 to TRBJ1-3; D not resolved. This CDR3 comprises 16 residues. V was shortened by 2 bases and J by 4 bases, with 15 bases between the two germline ends. CDR1 is MNHEY and CDR2 is SVGEGT in the germline V gene. Here the CDR3 reads CASSYITNSHGNTIYF. CDR3 DNA: TGTGCCAGCAGTTACATCACAAATTCTCACGGAAACACCATATATTTT.

The V gene is TRBV4-3, the J gene TRBJ1-2, with 9 bases fitting TRBD1. The CDR3 covers 15 residues. V lost 0 bases and J lost 8; bases outside the gene matches: 7. Germline loops: CDR1 LGHNA, CDR2 YSLEER. The CDR3 loop reads CASSQDSRQGEGYTF. The DNA for the CDR3 is TGCGCCAGCAGCCAAGATTCGCGACAGGGGGAAGGCTACACCTTC.

The CDR3 region has the DNA TGCGCCAGCAGCTCAAGGAGGGGGTTCACTGAAGCTTTCTTT. Translated, it gives CASSSRRGFTEAFF. V is TRBV5-1 and J is TRBJ1-1, with D perhaps matching TRBD1 (6 bases). Germline CDR1 SGHRS, CDR2 YFSETQ. Trimming left V 3 bases short and J 4 bases short, with 13 bases between. The CDR3 is made up of 14 amino acids.

This clonotype has a count of ten or more. The chain has TRBV7-2 and TRBJ1-4, with a tentative D call TRBD1 (5 bases). This CDR3 is built from 17 residues. Trimming left V 5 bases short and J 8 bases short, with 24 bases between. Germline-derived CDR1 and CDR2 are SGHTA and FQGNSA. CDR3: CASSQHASGTAREKLFF. CDR3 DNA: TGTGCCAGCAGCCAACACGCTTCCGGGACGGCGCGAGAAAAACTGTTTTTT.